This T cell receptor (beta chain) comes out of a study of blood T cells in healthy people across ages. General study findings and limits: TCR beta diversity, measured per million T cells, fell in a roughly linear way with age.

Each donor supplied roughly 9 milliliters of peripheral blood. No fewer than 6 million PBMCs went into each sample. As regards this clonotype: The antigen is unknown.

Next came a second PCR, run for about 6 to 11 cycles, which used a sample-barcoded 5' primer along with a J-beta primer mix. TCRdb independently ran MiXCR on the 5' RACE reads; one entry per CDR3 protein. The top ten clones hold more than 25% of a sample with hundreds of thousands of distinct CDR3 sequences, more than 50% of them seen once. This TCR came from a man between 40 and 49 years old in good health. What was sequenced was blood.

The CDR3 here is CASSLTGRSNEQFF. As DNA, the CDR3 is TGTGCCAGCAGCTTGACAGGGAGGTCCAATGAGCAGTTCTTC. The V gene is TRBV7-2, the J gene TRBJ2-1; D perhaps matches TRBD1 (7 bases). The germline gives CDR1 SGHTA, CDR2 FQGNSA. V gave up 3 bases and J gave up 6 bases, with 12 bases separating them. CDR3 length: 14 amino acids.